This T cell receptor beta chain was profiled in a study of T cell changes during pregnancy in multiple sclerosis. Germline values: CDR1 SNHLY, CDR2 FYNNEI. This CDR3 has 13 residues. V dropped 9 bases and J dropped 4; count of bases not matched to a gene: 5. Profiled with immunoSEQ multiplex PCR; TCRdb holds only in-frame clones, not every one. This table holds approximately 64,000 clones, about 90% found once. This sequence was found in a female donor with multiple sclerosis, enrolled in a pregnancy study. This chain connects TRBV2 to TRBJ2-5; 10 bases line up with TRBD1. The sample here was peripheral blood, taken in the first trimester of pregnancy. The CDR3 DNA reads TGTGCCAGGACCAGACAGGGGGCAGAGACCCAGTACTTC. Translating it yields CARTRQGAETQYF.